The 7 T cell receptor beta chains presented below share a single source sample, sequenced in a study of cytomegalovirus exposure and HLA in healthy donors. It was with 60 Vbeta and 13 Jbeta primers that the PCR ran. Sequencing used immunoSEQ multiplex PCR; TCRdb keeps in-frame clones, though not all of them. The sample has 150,000 to 200,000 clones; around 85% are singletons. Sequencing used PBMCs. These receptors all come from a human donor in good health.

The chain uses TRBV19 and TRBJ1-1; D unresolved. CDR3 length: 16 residues. V was pared by 1 base and J by 4 bases, with 16 bases between. The germline gives CDR1 LNHDA, CDR2 SQIVND (reference sequence). In nucleotides, the CDR3 is TGTGCCAGTAGTATAGTAGGAGGTGGTCGCGGCACTGAAGCTTTCTTT. This translates into CASSIVGGGRGTEAFF. The whole variable domain, remainder taken from reference TRBV19 and TRBJ1-1, is DGGITQSPKYLFRKEGQNVTLSCEQNLNHDAMYWYRQDPGQGLRLIYYSQIVNDFQKGDIAEGYSVSREKKESFPLTVTSAQKNPTAFYLCASSIVGGGRGTEAFFGQGTRLTVV.

This clone appeared a single time. J is TRBJ1-2 and V is TRBV5-6; D remains unclear. There are 12 residues in the CDR3. V was pared by 3 bases and J by 4 bases, with 7 bases between. Germline V CDR1 and CDR2: SGHDT, YYEEEE. CDR3 nucleotide sequence: TGTGCCAGCAGCTCAACAGCCTATGGCTACACCTTC. Its translation: CASSSTAYGYTF.

The gene calls are TRBV5-6 and TRBJ2-6; a possible D gene is TRBD2 (6 bases). Germline-derived CDR1 and CDR2 are SGHDT and YYEEEE. This CDR3 comprises 15 residues. Trimming left V 7 bases short and J 0 bases short, with 11 bases between. In DNA form, the CDR3 reads TGTGCCAGCCTACTAGCCCACTCTGGGGCCAACGTCCTGACTTTC. Translation: CASLLAHSGANVLTF.

The rearrangement joins TRBV7-2 to TRBJ2-5, with 8 positions matching TRBD1. This CDR3 has 15 residues. The ends lost 5 bases at V and 0 bases at J; junction bases unmatched: 5. The germline gives CDR1 SGHTA, CDR2 FQGNSA. The DNA of the CDR3 is TGTGCCAGCAGCCCCCGGGACAGGTACCAAGAGACCCAGTACTTC. It is translated as CASSPRDRYQETQYF.

The gene calls are TRBV27 and TRBJ2-7; 16 bases align to TRBD2. V lost 3 bases and J lost 4; bases outside the gene matches: 0. Germline values: CDR1 MNHEY, CDR2 SMNVEV (reference sequence). The CDR3 is 15 amino acids. The CDR3: CASSLGLAGGYEQYF. CDR3 sequence (DNA): TGTGCCAGCAGTTTGGGACTAGCGGGGGGGTACGAGCAGTACTTC.

V gene TRBV28 combines with J gene TRBJ2-5; TRBD2 might be the D (6 bases). Trimming pared 6 bases from V and 4 bases from J, leaving 12 bases between. From germline, CDR1 is MDHEN and CDR2 SYDVKM. The CDR3 has 13 amino acids. The CDR3 DNA reads as TGTGCCAGCAGGCGATGGGGGGTAGAGACCCAGTACTTC. It specifies CASRRWGVETQYF. The full variable domain, with the rest looked up from reference TRBV28 and TRBJ2-5, is DVKVTQSSRYLVKRTGEKVFLECVQDMDHENMFWYRQDPGLGLRLIYFSYDVKMKEKGDIPEGYSVSREKKERFSLILESASTNQTSMYLCASRRWGVETQYFGPGTRLLVL.

The chain carries TRBV4-1 and TRBJ1-1, with a tentative D call TRBD1 (5 bases). V lost 0 bases and J lost 4, with 21 bases in between. The CDR3 loop spans 18 amino acids. CDR1 is MGHRA, CDR2 YSYEKL, per germline. The CDR3 sequence is CASSQDLVQGVRGTEAFF. As DNA, the CDR3 is TGCGCCAGCAGCCAAGATCTAGTCCAGGGTGTACGCGGCACTGAAGCTTTCTTT.